What follows are 21 T cell receptor beta chains derived from one specimen sequenced in a study of human T cells and chemical hapten exposure. Time point reported: patch test 3, about 24 weeks after DPC sensitization. The treatment is: therapeutic diphenylcyclopropenone sensitization with weekly scalp DPC. TCRdb re-derived calls from the RACE reads in MiXCR, one entry per CDR3 protein. The repertoire has some 180,000 distinct CDR3 sequences, about 25% of them found once; the top ten carry roughly 2.4%. The source material was whole blood, sampled in connection with sensitization to the hapten diphenylcyclopropenone (DPC). Receptor source: a woman aged 40 to 55 with alopecia areata. Some clones in this sample may be carry-over from other donors' samples.

A remark on this clonotype: With a much larger clone just one base away, this may be a read error. The chain employs TRBV29-1 and TRBJ1-2; D not resolved. There are 11 residues in the CDR3. Germline assignment: CDR1 SQVTM and CDR2 ANQGSEA. This CDR3 is CSVELGYGFTF. CDR3 DNA sequence: TGCAGCGTGGAACTGGGATATGGCTTCACCTTC.

This clonotype was observed a few times. The rearrangement links TRBV11-2 to TRBJ1-4, with 7 bases aligning to TRBD1. V lost 4 bases, J lost 4 bases, and 3 bases stayed unmatched. In germline, CDR1 is SGHAT, CDR2 FQNNGV. The CDR3 runs 14 residues. The CDR3 sequence is CASSSGQHNEKLFF. In nucleotides, the CDR3 is TGTGCCAGCAGCTCGGGACAGCATAATGAAAAACTGTTTTTT.

This clonotype is a singleton in its sample. The chain joins TRBV7-9 to TRBJ2-3; D ambiguous. The CDR3 totals 16 residues. Germline V gene lookup returns CDR1 SEHNR and CDR2 FQNEAQ (reference sequence). The V gene lost 0 bases and the J gene lost 5 bases, with 15 bases spanning the gap. DNA for the CDR3: TGTGCCAGCAGCTTAGCCAGGTTTGCTAGAAGAGATACGCAGTATTTT. Protein product: CASSLARFARRDTQYF.

This clonotype was seen ten or more times. The genes are TRBV5-6 and TRBJ2-2; D unclear. Germline V CDR1 and CDR2: SGHDT, YYEEEE. The CDR3 is 13 residues long. Trimming stripped 2 bases from V and 1 base from J, with 3 bases between. The CDR3 protein is CASSLQNTGELFF. CDR3 in DNA: TGTGCCAGCAGCTTACAGAACACCGGGGAGCTGTTTTTT.

The sample holds many counts of this clonotype. The DNA for the CDR3 is TGCAGCGTTGAACGACAGGGGGGAACAGATACGCAGTATTTT. Translated: CSVERQGGTDTQYF. The chain joins TRBV29-1 to TRBJ2-3; the match to TRBD1 covers 9 bases. Germline values: CDR1 SQVTM, CDR2 ANQGSEA. V trimming: 2 bases; J trimming: 3 bases; junction bases outside the gene matches: 3. CDR3 length equals 14 residues.

This clonotype was recorded a few times. The rearrangement joins TRBV10-3 to TRBJ2-3; the match to TRBD2 covers 13 bases. V was clipped by 6 bases and J by 0 bases; unmatched bases: 12. The CDR3 consists of 19 residues. Germline V gene data show CDR1 as ENHRY and CDR2 as SYGVKD. CDR3 DNA: TGTGCCATCAGACTGACTAGCGGGAGGTCCATCGAGAGCACAGATACGCAGTATTTT. It codes for CAIRLTSGRSIESTDTQYF.

With respect to this clonotype: The germline gene is not matched at one end of the junction; a read error may be the cause. This chain links TRBV5-1 with TRBJ2-5; TRBD2 might be the D (6 bases). This CDR3 spans 14 amino acids. Germline-derived CDR1 and CDR2 are SGHRS and YFSETQ. Written as DNA, the CDR3 is TGCGCCAGCAGCCGGGAGACTCCGGCGGAGACCCAGCACTTC. As protein: CASSRETPAETQHF.

A few counts support this clonotype. The chain is built from TRBV7-9 and TRBJ1-6; 9 bases agree with TRBD1. J gave up 7 bases and V 1 base, and 2 bases lay outside the gene matches. The CDR3 is 15 residues long. The germline V gene encodes CDR1 SEHNR and CDR2 FQNEAQ (reference sequence). In DNA form, the CDR3 reads TGTGCCAGCAGCTTAGAGGGACAGGGAAATTCACCCCTCCACTTT. It encodes CASSLEGQGNSPLHF.

V gene TRBV6-6 combines with J gene TRBJ2-1, with D possibly called TRBD1 or TRBD2 (6 bases each). Trimming removed 5 bases at V and 0 bases at J, with 14 bases between. This CDR3 is 16 amino acids long. CDR1 is MNHNY and CDR2 is SVGAGI in the germline V gene (reference sequence). The CDR3 DNA is TGTGCCAGCAGTCCGCAGGGGAGGAGCTCCTACAATGAGCAGTTCTTC. Encoded protein: CASSPQGRSSYNEQFF.

This clonotype was seen once. The J gene is TRBJ2-4, the V gene TRBV12-3 or TRBV12-4; D is possibly TRBD2 (5 bases). Trimming cost V 3 bases and J 0 bases, with 6 bases left between them. The CDR3 extends over 14 amino acids. CDR3 DNA: TGTGCCAGCAGTTTCGCGGGAGCCAAAAACATTCAGTACTTC. Amino acids: CASSFAGAKNIQYF.

The rearrangement links TRBV20-1 to TRBJ2-1; TRBD2 is a possible D gene (6 bases). This CDR3 comprises 14 residues. Trimming stripped 6 bases from V and 7 bases from J, with 19 bases between. The germline V gene has CDR1 DFQATT and CDR2 SNEGSKA (reference sequence). CDR3 bases: TGCAGTGCCCTTTTTGTGGGAGGAGGGAATGAGCAGTTCTTC. Translating it yields CSALFVGGGNEQFF.

This clonotype was seen a handful of times. This rearrangement joins TRBV20-1 to TRBJ2-3; possibly TRBD1 or TRBD2 for D (5 bases each). Looked up from germline, CDR1 is DFQATT and CDR2 is SNEGSKA (reference sequence). V was trimmed by 4 bases and J by 1 base, leaving 9 bases between them. There are 13 residues in the CDR3. The CDR3 nucleotides are TGCAGTGCTAATCGGGACGGCACAGATACGCAGTATTTT. It codes for CSANRDGTDTQYF.

The gene calls are TRBV7-9 and TRBJ2-7; tentative D call: TRBD1 (6 bases). The CDR3 spans 14 residues. The germline V and J ends were trimmed by 1 base and 7 bases, with 14 bases remaining between them. In germline, CDR1 is SEHNR, CDR2 FQNEAQ (reference sequence). The CDR3 reads CASSLDLPTGEQYF. In nucleotides, the CDR3 is TGTGCCAGCAGCTTAGACCTCCCTACAGGGGAGCAGTACTTC.

This chain links TRBV6-1 with TRBJ2-5; D is possibly TRBD1 (5 bases). The CDR3 runs to 14 residues. Trimming pared 7 bases from V and 2 bases from J, leaving 14 bases between. Germline CDR1 reads MNHNS; CDR2 reads SASEGT. In DNA, the CDR3 is TGTGCCAGCACCTTGACGACAGCTCAAGAGACCCAGTACTTC. Residues: CASTLTTAQETQYF.

This clonotype has only a few counts. The J gene is TRBJ1-1, the V gene TRBV5-1; possible D gene TRBD1, 6 bases. V lost 0 bases and J 6 bases, leaving 12 bases between the germline ends. From germline, CDR1 is SGHRS and CDR2 YFSETQ. This CDR3 is 14 amino acids long. The CDR3 DNA reads as TGCGCCAGCAGCTTGGGATCGGGGGCCGCTGAAGCTTTCTTT. Translated, it gives CASSLGSGAAEAFF.

The chain joins TRBV12-3 or TRBV12-4 to TRBJ2-3; 9 nucleotides line up with TRBD2. The CDR3 extends over 15 amino acids. With 5 bases clipped from V and 2 bases from J, the junction kept 5 bases outside the gene matches. The CDR3, as DNA: TGTGCCAGCAGTCTTGGACTAGCGTACACAGATACGCAGTATTTT. Translating gives CASSLGLAYTDTQYF.

The V and J genes are TRBV20-1 and TRBJ2-5, with D possibly being TRBD2 (7 bases). Per the germline V gene, CDR1 is DFQATT and CDR2 is SNEGSKA (reference sequence). Trimming left V 3 bases short and J 7 bases short, with 21 bases between. The CDR3 has 15 residues. CDR3 loop: CSARVGASGPGTQYF. CDR3 in DNA: TGCAGTGCTAGGGTGGGGGCTAGCGGTCCGGGGACCCAGTACTTC.

This clonotype was detected a few times. The chain has TRBV5-1 and TRBJ2-3; 12 bases fit TRBD2. The CDR3 runs 15 residues. Germline CDR1 and CDR2: SGHRS and YFSETQ. V lost 4 bases, J lost 6 bases, and 6 bases stayed unmatched. The CDR3 sequence: CASSVTSGSMDTQYF. CDR3 DNA: TGCGCCAGCAGCGTGACTAGCGGGAGTATGGATACGCAGTATTTT.

This rearrangement joins TRBV7-2 to TRBJ1-1; possible D gene TRBD1, 5 bases. Trimming stripped 1 base from V and 0 bases from J, with 9 bases between. CDR3 length equals 15 residues. Germline V gene sequence: CDR1 SGHTA, CDR2 FQGNSA. CDR3 in amino acids: CASSLGRGMNTEAFF. The CDR3 DNA reads as TGTGCCAGCAGCTTAGGACGGGGCATGAACACTGAAGCTTTCTTT.

This clonotype was detected a few times. This chain connects TRBV10-3 to TRBJ2-1; TRBD2 aligns across 7 bases. There are 13 residues in the CDR3. Germline V lookup: CDR1 ENHRY, CDR2 SYGVKD. V was pared by 4 bases and J by 9 bases, with 6 bases of the junction left unmatched. Here the CDR3 reads CAISVAGEGEQFF. The CDR3 nucleotides are TGTGCCATCAGTGTGGCGGGAGAGGGTGAGCAGTTCTTC.

This chain uses TRBV2 with TRBJ2-2; 9 positions agree with TRBD1. This CDR3 comprises 15 residues. CDR1 and CDR2 (germline): SNHLY, FYNNEI. V gave up 6 bases and J gave up 4 bases; unmatched junction bases: 6. The CDR3, as DNA: TGTGCCAGCAGCGGACAGGGGTTGACCACCGGGGAGCTGTTTTTT. Amino acid sequence: CASSGQGLTTGELFF.